This T cell receptor (beta chain) was observed in a study of OX40 agonist ivuxolimab in advanced cancers. This CDR3 contains 12 residues. Germline V gives CDR1 SGHVT, CDR2 SQSDAQ. Trimming left V 1 base short and J 4 bases short, with 5 bases between. Profiling relied on immunoSEQ multiplex PCR, and the TCRdb table lists in-frame clones only, not all of them. The profile covers tens of thousands of clones, with approximately 86% appearing a single time and less than 2% taken by the ten largest. Notes on the study in general: Low levels of normalized T-cell clonal expansion also appeared in some nonresponders. There was clonal expansion of CD4+ and CD8+ blood T cells by week 6 at 0.1 to 3.0 mg/kg.

As concerns this clone: What it recognizes is unknown.

The chain couples TRBV7-4 to TRBJ2-7; D remains ambiguous. The sequencing here drew on CD4+ or CD8+ T cells sorted from blood, taken in a trial of the OX40 agonist ivuxolimab. The source of this sequence is an adult with an advanced solid tumor such as melanoma, head and neck, liver or kidney cancer. Written as DNA, the CDR3 is TGTGCCAGCAGCTTAGATTGGTACGAGCAGTACTTC. The encoded protein is CASSLDWYEQYF.